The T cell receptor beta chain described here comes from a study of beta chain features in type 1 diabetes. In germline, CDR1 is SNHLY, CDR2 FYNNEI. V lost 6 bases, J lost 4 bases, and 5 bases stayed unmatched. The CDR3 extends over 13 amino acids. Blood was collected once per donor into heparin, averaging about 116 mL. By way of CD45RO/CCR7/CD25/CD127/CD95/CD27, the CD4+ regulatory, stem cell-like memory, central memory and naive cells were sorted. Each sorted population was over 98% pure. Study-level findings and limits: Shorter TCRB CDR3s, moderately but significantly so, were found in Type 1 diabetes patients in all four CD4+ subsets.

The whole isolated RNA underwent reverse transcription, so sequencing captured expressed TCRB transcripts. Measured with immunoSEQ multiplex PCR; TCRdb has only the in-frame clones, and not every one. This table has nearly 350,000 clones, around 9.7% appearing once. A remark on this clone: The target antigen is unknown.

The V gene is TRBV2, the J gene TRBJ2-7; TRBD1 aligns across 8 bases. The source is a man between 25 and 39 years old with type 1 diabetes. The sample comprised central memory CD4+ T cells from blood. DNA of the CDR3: TGTGCCAGCAGGGACAGGGCGGGATACGAGCAGTACTTC. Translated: CASRDRAGYEQYF.